The rows below give T cell receptor beta chains drawn from one sample of a study of T cell changes during pregnancy in multiple sclerosis. Sequenced by immunoSEQ multiplex PCR; TCRdb stores in-frame clones only, minus some. In the table there are approximately 66,000 clones, 85% to 95% of which are singletons. The sequences come from peripheral blood, collected in the third trimester of pregnancy. These TCRs come from a female donor in good health, enrolled as a control in a pregnancy study. CDR3s include the opening cysteine and the closing phenylalanine or tryptophan. The order of the fields is clone size, D gene, V gene, J gene, CDR3 protein, CDR3 DNA. A D gene is named only where the DNA matches it firmly. Some rows mark clone size as missing; the rest say once, few, many or name a class of expanded clone.

clone size: -
D gene: TRBD1
V gene: TRBV28
J gene: TRBJ1-5
CDR3 protein: CASSLWDLGQFGVQPQHF
CDR3 DNA: TGTGCCAGCAGTTTATGGGACTTGGGACAGTTCGGAGTTCAGCCCCAGCATTTT

clone size: -
D gene: TRBD2
V gene: TRBV12-5
J gene: TRBJ2-2
CDR3 protein: CASAKGTSGGLVTGELFF
CDR3 DNA: TGTGCTAGTGCTAAAGGAACTAGCGGGGGCCTAGTAACCGGGGAGCTGTTTTTT

clone size: -
D gene: -
V gene: TRBV28
J gene: TRBJ2-5
CDR3 protein: CASSLIYLETQYF
CDR3 DNA: TGTGCCAGCAGTCTAATCTACTTAGAGACCCAGTACTTC

clone size: -
D gene: TRBD2
V gene: TRBV19
J gene: TRBJ2-1
CDR3 protein: CASREREWNNEQFF
CDR3 DNA: TGTGCCAGTAGGGAGCGGGAGTGGAACAATGAGCAGTTCTTC

clone size: -
D gene: TRBD2
V gene: TRBV28
J gene: TRBJ2-7
CDR3 protein: CASSYVGGDHEQYF
CDR3 DNA: TGTGCCAGCAGTTATGTGGGAGGGGACCACGAGCAGTACTTC

clone size: -
D gene: -
V gene: TRBV27
J gene: TRBJ2-7
CDR3 protein: CASSQDGYEQYF
CDR3 DNA: TGTGCCAGCAGCCAGGATGGCTACGAGCAGTACTTC

clone size: -
D gene: -
V gene: TRBV7-9
J gene: TRBJ2-5
CDR3 protein: CASSQVGGIQETQYF
CDR3 DNA: TGTGCCAGCAGCCAGGTTGGGGGGATACAAGAGACCCAGTACTTC

clone size: few
D gene: TRBD1
V gene: TRBV5-1
J gene: TRBJ2-7
CDR3 protein: CASSLSSGQGREQYF
CDR3 DNA: TGCGCCAGCAGTTTATCGTCGGGACAGGGGCGCGAGCAGTACTTC

clone size: once
D gene: TRBD2
V gene: TRBV5-5
J gene: TRBJ2-7
CDR3 protein: CASRYGTSPDEQYF
CDR3 DNA: TGTGCCAGCAGGTATGGGACTAGTCCTGACGAGCAGTACTTC

clone size: -
D gene: -
V gene: TRBV12-2
J gene: TRBJ2-7
CDR3 protein: CASRLEGTGGPSWEQYF
CDR3 DNA: TGTGCAAGTCGCTTAGAAGGGACGGGAGGGCCCTCGTGGGAGCAGTACTTC

clone size: -
D gene: -
V gene: TRBV7-3
J gene: TRBJ2-6
CDR3 protein: CASSLVGSGANVLTF
CDR3 DNA: TGTGCCAGCAGCTTAGTCGGGTCTGGGGCCAACGTCCTGACTTTC

clone size: -
D gene: TRBD1
V gene: TRBV6-1
J gene: TRBJ2-3
CDR3 protein: CANWDRGNIPTQYF
CDR3 DNA: TGTGCCAATTGGGACAGGGGAAATATTCCTACGCAGTATTTT

clone size: -
D gene: -
V gene: TRBV19
J gene: TRBJ2-7
CDR3 protein: CASSDGDYEQYF
CDR3 DNA: TGTGCCAGTAGTGACGGGGACTACGAGCAGTACTTC

clone size: -
D gene: -
V gene: TRBV25-1
J gene: TRBJ2-3
CDR3 protein: CASKSGVTDTQYF
CDR3 DNA: TGTGCCAGCAAATCAGGGGTCACAGATACGCAGTATTTT

clone size: -
D gene: TRBD1
V gene: TRBV4-3
J gene: TRBJ1-6
CDR3 protein: CASSQVGVDRDSPLHF
CDR3 DNA: TGCGCCAGCAGCCAAGTGGGGGTGGACAGGGATTCACCCCTCCACTTT

clone size: -
D gene: TRBD2
V gene: TRBV7-9
J gene: TRBJ2-1
CDR3 protein: CASSFGAGGLGEQFF
CDR3 DNA: TGTGCCAGCAGCTTTGGAGCGGGGGGGCTCGGTGAGCAGTTCTTC

clone size: -
D gene: -
V gene: TRBV20-1
J gene: TRBJ2-3
CDR3 protein: CSANTDTQYF
CDR3 DNA: TGCAGTGCCAACACAGATACGCAGTATTTT

clone size: -
D gene: -
V gene: TRBV5-4
J gene: TRBJ1-6
CDR3 protein: CASSLWGGRNSPLHF
CDR3 DNA: TGTGCCAGCAGCTTGTGGGGCGGCAGAAATTCACCCCTCCACTTT

clone size: -
D gene: TRBD1
V gene: TRBV28
J gene: TRBJ1-1
CDR3 protein: CASSFGDRDMNTEAFF
CDR3 DNA: TGTGCCAGCAGTTTTGGGGACAGGGACATGAACACTGAAGCTTTCTTT

clone size: -
D gene: TRBD1
V gene: TRBV11-3
J gene: TRBJ2-7
CDR3 protein: CASSLDGTGSYEQYF
CDR3 DNA: TGTGCCAGCAGCTTAGATGGGACAGGGTCCTACGAGCAGTACTTC

clone size: -
D gene: -
V gene: TRBV7-7
J gene: TRBJ1-1
CDR3 protein: CASSRELNTEAFF
CDR3 DNA: TGTGCTAGCAGTCGAGAATTGAACACTGAAGCTTTCTTT

clone size: -
D gene: -
V gene: TRBV30
J gene: TRBJ1-1
CDR3 protein: CAWSGDWADNTEAFF
CDR3 DNA: TGTGCCTGGAGTGGGGACTGGGCCGACAACACTGAAGCTTTCTTT

clone size: -
D gene: -
V gene: TRBV28
J gene: TRBJ1-5
CDR3 protein: CASTKAQGWDQPQHF
CDR3 DNA: TGTGCCAGCACCAAAGCTCAGGGATGGGATCAGCCCCAGCATTTT

clone size: -
D gene: -
V gene: TRBV5-1
J gene: TRBJ1-1
CDR3 protein: CASSLAPTIQDTEAFF
CDR3 DNA: TGCGCCAGCAGCTTGGCCCCGACGATACAGGACACTGAAGCTTTCTTT

clone size: -
D gene: -
V gene: TRBV7-2
J gene: TRBJ1-1
CDR3 protein: CASSRQGGAEAFF
CDR3 DNA: TGTGCCAGCAGCCGTCAGGGAGGTGCTGAAGCTTTCTTT

clone size: once
D gene: TRBD1
V gene: TRBV4-2
J gene: TRBJ1-1
CDR3 protein: CASSHPRGTENTEAFF
CDR3 DNA: TGTGCCAGCAGCCACCCGAGGGGGACAGAAAACACTGAAGCTTTCTTT

clone size: -
D gene: TRBD1
V gene: TRBV30
J gene: TRBJ1-4
CDR3 protein: CAWTGTPDRGNPTNEKLFF
CDR3 DNA: TGTGCCTGGACCGGAACTCCGGACAGGGGGAACCCAACTAATGAAAAACTGTTTTTT

clone size: -
D gene: TRBD2
V gene: TRBV7-6
J gene: TRBJ2-1
CDR3 protein: CASSQKGGAGGSYNEQFF
CDR3 DNA: TGTGCCAGCAGCCAAAAGGGGGGGGCGGGAGGTTCCTACAATGAGCAGTTCTTC

clone size: few
D gene: TRBD1
V gene: TRBV28
J gene: TRBJ2-7
CDR3 protein: CASINGQGAVYEQYF
CDR3 DNA: TGTGCCAGCATCAATGGGCAGGGGGCTGTCTACGAGCAGTACTTC

clone size: -
D gene: -
V gene: TRBV4-2
J gene: TRBJ2-1
CDR3 protein: CASSQVGSSYNEQFF
CDR3 DNA: TGTGCCAGCAGCCAAGTGGGGAGCTCCTACAATGAGCAGTTCTTC

clone size: -
D gene: TRBD2
V gene: TRBV6-1
J gene: TRBJ2-3
CDR3 protein: CASSDPLTSGGLTDTQYF
CDR3 DNA: TGTGCCAGCAGTGACCCCTTGACTAGCGGGGGGCTCACAGATACGCAGTATTTT

clone size: -
D gene: -
V gene: TRBV7-9
J gene: TRBJ1-2
CDR3 protein: CAAFTGERLFGYTF
CDR3 DNA: TGTGCCGCCTTCACCGGGGAAAGGTTATTTGGCTACACCTTC

clone size: -
D gene: -
V gene: TRBV9
J gene: TRBJ2-3
CDR3 protein: CASSVADIDTQYF
CDR3 DNA: TGTGCCAGCAGCGTAGCAGACATCGATACGCAGTATTTT

clone size: -
D gene: -
V gene: TRBV6-4
J gene: TRBJ1-1
CDR3 protein: CASSDGAGGRMAFF
CDR3 DNA: TGTGCCAGCAGCGATGGGGCGGGGGGGCGTATGGCTTTCTTT

clone size: -
D gene: TRBD1
V gene: TRBV9
J gene: TRBJ1-2
CDR3 protein: CASSAQGAGYGYTF
CDR3 DNA: TGTGCCAGCAGCGCCCAGGGGGCTGGCTATGGCTACACCTTC

clone size: -
D gene: -
V gene: TRBV5-5
J gene: TRBJ1-4
CDR3 protein: CASSLGTTGINEKLFF
CDR3 DNA: TGTGCCAGCAGCTTGGGCACGACAGGTATTAATGAAAAACTGTTTTTT

clone size: -
D gene: TRBD1
V gene: TRBV6-5
J gene: TRBJ2-1
CDR3 protein: CASSYAGQVYNEQFF
CDR3 DNA: TGTGCCAGCAGTTACGCGGGACAGGTCTACAATGAGCAGTTCTTC

clone size: -
D gene: -
V gene: TRBV18
J gene: TRBJ2-5
CDR3 protein: CASSPHRLETQYF
CDR3 DNA: TGTGCCAGCTCACCGCACCGGTTGGAGACCCAGTACTTC

clone size: -
D gene: TRBD2
V gene: TRBV19
J gene: TRBJ2-5
CDR3 protein: CASRKLAGGQETQYF
CDR3 DNA: TGTGCCAGTAGGAAACTAGCGGGGGGGCAGGAGACCCAGTACTTC

clone size: -
D gene: -
V gene: TRBV5-4
J gene: TRBJ2-7
CDR3 protein: CASSLGAGPIQQYF
CDR3 DNA: TGTGCCAGCAGCTTGGGGGCAGGTCCCATCCAGCAGTACTTC